A selection of T cell receptor beta chains follows, all from one sample in a study of identical twins. MiXCR, applied by TCRdb to the 5' RACE reads, yields one record per CDR3 protein. Among about 550,000 distinct CDR3 sequences listed, 20% to 25% were seen once. The same sample was also used in a study of yellow fever vaccine responses in identical twins.

The sequenced sample was CD4+ T cells sorted from blood. The source of these receptors is a woman younger than 30 in good health. CDR3s include the opening cysteine and the closing phenylalanine or tryptophan. The order of the fields is D gene, J gene, V gene, clone size, CDR3 DNA, CDR3 protein. D genes are given only for firm matches. Not all rows give a size; the values are once, few, many and, for expanded clones, a class.

d_gene: NA
j_gene: TRBJ2-7
v_gene: TRBV5-1
abundance: NA
CDR3nt: TGCGCCAGCAGCTTGGCCGGTGGCGCGGGCTCCTACGAGCAGTACTTC
CDR3aa: CASSLAGGAGSYEQYF

d_gene: NA
j_gene: TRBJ1-2
v_gene: TRBV28
abundance: NA
CDR3nt: TGTGCCAGCAGTTCCACAAGAGGCTACACCTTC
CDR3aa: CASSSTRGYTF

d_gene: NA
j_gene: TRBJ2-1
v_gene: TRBV27
abundance: NA
CDR3nt: TGTGCCAGCAGTTTGCCCCCTAGCGACCCAAGGAATGAGCAGTTCTTC
CDR3aa: CASSLPPSDPRNEQFF

d_gene: NA
j_gene: TRBJ2-3
v_gene: TRBV20-1
abundance: few
CDR3nt: TGCAGTGCTAGGCCCCGGGGCTCAAACCTTGGGGATACGCAGTATTTT
CDR3aa: CSARPRGSNLGDTQYF

d_gene: NA
j_gene: TRBJ2-2
v_gene: TRBV27
abundance: many
CDR3nt: TGTGCCAGCAGTTTTCTGTACACCGGGGAGCTGTTTTTT
CDR3aa: CASSFLYTGELFF

d_gene: TRBD2
j_gene: TRBJ2-7
v_gene: TRBV28
abundance: few
CDR3nt: TGTGCCAGCAGTTACGGGACTAGCGCTATTCCCGAGCAGTACTTC
CDR3aa: CASSYGTSAIPEQYF

d_gene: NA
j_gene: TRBJ1-6
v_gene: TRBV5-1
abundance: NA
CDR3nt: TGCGCCAGCAGCTTGGATGGGACGCTTAATTCACCCCTCCACTTT
CDR3aa: CASSLDGTLNSPLHF

d_gene: TRBD2
j_gene: TRBJ2-3
v_gene: TRBV20-1
abundance: NA
CDR3nt: TGCAGTGCTACGCTCGGGAGGTTGGATTTT
CDR3aa: CSATLGRLDF

d_gene: TRBD2
j_gene: TRBJ2-1
v_gene: TRBV3-1
abundance: NA
CDR3nt: TGTGCCAGCAGCCAAGATAATTATGGTGCTAGCGGGGGTCTCAATGAGCAGTTCTTC
CDR3aa: CASSQDNYGASGGLNEQFF

d_gene: TRBD1
j_gene: TRBJ1-1
v_gene: TRBV6-1
abundance: NA
CDR3nt: TGTGCCAGCATCGTGACAGGGACTGGCACTGAAGCTTTCTTT
CDR3aa: CASIVTGTGTEAFF

d_gene: NA
j_gene: TRBJ2-3
v_gene: TRBV12-3/TRBV12-4
abundance: few
CDR3nt: TGTGCCAGCAGGCATGACTCAGCGGCCACAGATACGCAGTATTTT
CDR3aa: CASRHDSAATDTQYF

d_gene: TRBD1
j_gene: TRBJ2-4
v_gene: TRBV4-2
abundance: NA
CDR3nt: TGTGCCAGCAGCCCCGGGACAGGGGGACAGGGAGCCAAAAACATTCAGTACTTC
CDR3aa: CASSPGTGGQGAKNIQYF

d_gene: TRBD2
j_gene: TRBJ2-2
v_gene: TRBV19
abundance: NA
CDR3nt: TGTGCCAGTAGTAACCCGGGACTAGCCATCACCGGGGAGCTGTTTTTT
CDR3aa: CASSNPGLAITGELFF

d_gene: TRBD1
j_gene: TRBJ1-6
v_gene: TRBV10-3
abundance: few
CDR3nt: TGTGCCACCCGGACAGGGAATTCACCCCTCCACTTT
CDR3aa: CATRTGNSPLHF

d_gene: NA
j_gene: TRBJ2-1
v_gene: TRBV7-6
abundance: many
CDR3nt: TGTGCCAGCAGCTTGTACGAGGTCTCGGGGGATGAGCAGTTCTTC
CDR3aa: CASSLYEVSGDEQFF

d_gene: NA
j_gene: TRBJ1-1
v_gene: TRBV7-6
abundance: NA
CDR3nt: TGTGCCAGCAGCGCGTTCCCCCGAGGTGGATTGATGGGCACTGAAGCTTTCTTT
CDR3aa: CASSAFPRGGLMGTEAFF

d_gene: TRBD1
j_gene: TRBJ1-2
v_gene: TRBV4-1
abundance: few
CDR3nt: TGCGCCAGCAGCCCGACGGACAGGGAGTATGGCTACACCTTC
CDR3aa: CASSPTDREYGYTF

d_gene: TRBD1
j_gene: TRBJ1-6
v_gene: TRBV12-3/TRBV12-4
abundance: many
CDR3nt: TGTGCCAGCAGTTTTCTGGGACAGGGAGAGTCACCCCTCCACTTT
CDR3aa: CASSFLGQGESPLHF

d_gene: NA
j_gene: TRBJ1-3
v_gene: TRBV24-1
abundance: NA
CDR3nt: TGTGCCACCAGTGATCCTTCTCGAGGAAACACCATATATTTT
CDR3aa: CATSDPSRGNTIYF

d_gene: NA
j_gene: TRBJ1-2
v_gene: TRBV6-1
abundance: NA
CDR3nt: TGTGCCAGCAGGGAAGGGACGGGCGGTGGCTACACCTTC
CDR3aa: CASREGTGGGYTF

d_gene: NA
j_gene: TRBJ2-5
v_gene: TRBV7-3
abundance: once
CDR3nt: TGTGCCAGCAGCCGCAACCCGCAAGAGACCCAGTACTTC
CDR3aa: CASSRNPQETQYF

d_gene: NA
j_gene: TRBJ1-1
v_gene: TRBV19
abundance: NA
CDR3nt: TGTGCCAGTAGTATGAGGGACGGTGAAGCTTTCTTT
CDR3aa: CASSMRDGEAFF

d_gene: TRBD1
j_gene: TRBJ1-5
v_gene: TRBV28
abundance: few
CDR3nt: TGTGCCAGCACCCCTCCAGGGGGCAGGGAGCCCCAGCATTTT
CDR3aa: CASTPPGGREPQHF

d_gene: NA
j_gene: TRBJ1-5
v_gene: TRBV18
abundance: NA
CDR3nt: TGTGCCAGCTCCCGGGATCAACTCGAACAGCCCCAGCATTTT
CDR3aa: CASSRDQLEQPQHF

d_gene: TRBD1
j_gene: TRBJ1-5
v_gene: TRBV20-1
abundance: few
CDR3nt: TGCAGTGCTAGACAAACCGGGACAGGGGCCGATCAGCCCCAGCATTTT
CDR3aa: CSARQTGTGADQPQHF

d_gene: NA
j_gene: TRBJ1-1
v_gene: TRBV10-2
abundance: NA
CDR3nt: TGCGCCACTAAGGGAACTGAAGCTTTCTTT
CDR3aa: CATKGTEAFF

d_gene: NA
j_gene: TRBJ1-1
v_gene: TRBV24-1
abundance: few
CDR3nt: TGTGCCACCAGTGACTGGGACGGAACTGAAGCTTTCTTT
CDR3aa: CATSDWDGTEAFF

d_gene: TRBD1
j_gene: TRBJ2-7
v_gene: TRBV6-1
abundance: few
CDR3nt: TGTGCCAGCAGTAGGGACAGGGGAGGGTCCTACGAGCAGTACTTC
CDR3aa: CASSRDRGGSYEQYF

d_gene: TRBD1
j_gene: TRBJ1-5
v_gene: TRBV27
abundance: few
CDR3nt: TGTGCCAGCAGGAAGGACAGGGCTGGCAATCAGCCCCAGCATTTT
CDR3aa: CASRKDRAGNQPQHF

d_gene: NA
j_gene: TRBJ2-1
v_gene: TRBV3-1
abundance: few
CDR3nt: TGTGCCAGCAGCCAGATGAGGGATGAGCAGTTCTTC
CDR3aa: CASSQMRDEQFF

d_gene: TRBD1
j_gene: TRBJ1-5
v_gene: TRBV28
abundance: NA
CDR3nt: TGTGCCAGCACTGGAGGCCGGGACAGGGGTGCCCAGCCCCAGCATTTT
CDR3aa: CASTGGRDRGAQPQHF

d_gene: NA
j_gene: TRBJ2-1
v_gene: TRBV5-1
abundance: NA
CDR3nt: TGCGCCAGCAGCTCGCCCCGGGACGGCTACAATGAGCAGTTCTTC
CDR3aa: CASSSPRDGYNEQFF

d_gene: NA
j_gene: TRBJ1-3
v_gene: TRBV6-5
abundance: NA
CDR3nt: TGTGCCAGCAGTTACTCGGGGACCCACTCTGGAAACACCATATATTTT
CDR3aa: CASSYSGTHSGNTIYF

d_gene: TRBD2
j_gene: TRBJ2-1
v_gene: TRBV7-9
abundance: few
CDR3nt: TGTGCCAGCAGCCACGGACTAGCGGGAGGGGTTGAGCAGTTCTTC
CDR3aa: CASSHGLAGGVEQFF

d_gene: TRBD2
j_gene: TRBJ2-3
v_gene: TRBV12-3/TRBV12-4
abundance: few
CDR3nt: TGTGCCAGCAGTTTAGCCCGAGCGGGAGCCCGGGATACGCAGTATTTT
CDR3aa: CASSLARAGARDTQYF

d_gene: NA
j_gene: TRBJ2-2
v_gene: TRBV10-3
abundance: NA
CDR3nt: TGTGCCACAGCGTCCCAGCTCACCGGGGAGCTGTTTTTT
CDR3aa: CATASQLTGELFF

d_gene: TRBD1
j_gene: TRBJ2-2
v_gene: TRBV5-1
abundance: few
CDR3nt: TGCGCCAGCACCCCGGGACAGGGGGGAACCGGGGAGCTGTTTTTT
CDR3aa: CASTPGQGGTGELFF

d_gene: NA
j_gene: TRBJ2-2
v_gene: TRBV5-6
abundance: NA
CDR3nt: TGTGCCAGCCTAGGGAGCACCGGGGAGCTGTTTTTT
CDR3aa: CASLGSTGELFF

d_gene: NA
j_gene: TRBJ1-6
v_gene: TRBV5-1
abundance: NA
CDR3nt: TGCGCCAGCAGCTTGGCCTTCGAACAGGGCTTCCTCCACTTT
CDR3aa: CASSLAFEQGFLHF

d_gene: NA
j_gene: TRBJ2-3
v_gene: TRBV20-1
abundance: NA
CDR3nt: TGCAGTGCTCCATCATCCTCGAGTGGACTCATCACAGATACGCAGTATTTT
CDR3aa: CSAPSSSSGLITDTQYF

d_gene: NA
j_gene: TRBJ1-2
v_gene: TRBV20-1
abundance: NA
CDR3nt: TGCAGTGCCCCCGGTGGATCTAACTATGGCTACACCTTC
CDR3aa: CSAPGGSNYGYTF

d_gene: TRBD2
j_gene: TRBJ2-7
v_gene: TRBV25-1
abundance: few
CDR3nt: TGTGCCAGCAGAAGAGGCGGGAGGGCCTACGAGCAGTACTTC
CDR3aa: CASRRGGRAYEQYF

d_gene: NA
j_gene: TRBJ1-1
v_gene: TRBV5-1
abundance: NA
CDR3nt: TGCGCCAGCAGCGGCGTAGGACAGAACACTGAAGCTTTCTTT
CDR3aa: CASSGVGQNTEAFF

d_gene: TRBD1
j_gene: TRBJ2-5
v_gene: TRBV6-5
abundance: NA
CDR3nt: TGTGCCAGCAGTTACTCGGGGACAGGGGGCGCTTCCCACCAAGAGACCCAGTACTTC
CDR3aa: CASSYSGTGGASHQETQYF

d_gene: TRBD2
j_gene: TRBJ2-5
v_gene: TRBV7-9
abundance: NA
CDR3nt: TGTGCCAGCAGCCAGACTAGCGGTCTTGGGGACCAGTACTTC
CDR3aa: CASSQTSGLGDQYF

d_gene: TRBD1
j_gene: TRBJ1-5
v_gene: TRBV20-1
abundance: few
CDR3nt: TGCAGTGCTAGAGACACGGGACAGGGAGGAAATCAGCCCCAGCATTTT
CDR3aa: CSARDTGQGGNQPQHF

d_gene: NA
j_gene: TRBJ1-2
v_gene: TRBV5-1
abundance: NA
CDR3nt: TGCGCCAGCAGCGAGACGGTCACCTATGGCTACACCTTC
CDR3aa: CASSETVTYGYTF

d_gene: NA
j_gene: TRBJ1-1
v_gene: TRBV6-1
abundance: few
CDR3nt: TGTGCCAGCAACCCGACAGGCCTGAACACTGAAGCTTTCTTT
CDR3aa: CASNPTGLNTEAFF

d_gene: TRBD2
j_gene: TRBJ2-3
v_gene: TRBV20-1
abundance: NA
CDR3nt: TGCAGTGCTAGAGAAGTACTAGCGGGGAATACGCAGTATTTT
CDR3aa: CSAREVLAGNTQYF

d_gene: NA
j_gene: TRBJ2-5
v_gene: TRBV5-1
abundance: NA
CDR3nt: TGCGCCAGCAGCGCCTCGGAGAGCCGAAACGGAGAGACCCAGTACTTC
CDR3aa: CASSASESRNGETQYF

d_gene: TRBD2
j_gene: TRBJ2-2
v_gene: TRBV7-9
abundance: few
CDR3nt: TGTGCCAGCAGCTCCTCCGGACTAGCGGGAAACACCGGGGAGCTGTTTTTT
CDR3aa: CASSSSGLAGNTGELFF

d_gene: NA
j_gene: TRBJ2-1
v_gene: TRBV20-1
abundance: few
CDR3nt: TGCAGTGCTAGAGATGTAGGGAGGTCCTACAATGAGCAGTTCTTC
CDR3aa: CSARDVGRSYNEQFF

d_gene: NA
j_gene: TRBJ2-7
v_gene: TRBV24-1
abundance: few
CDR3nt: TGTGCCACCAGTGGGGCGACAACCTACGAGCAGTACTTC
CDR3aa: CATSGATTYEQYF

d_gene: NA
j_gene: TRBJ2-1
v_gene: TRBV20-1
abundance: many
CDR3nt: TGCAGTGCCTCCCCACCTAGGGCGGACAATGAGCAGTTCTTC
CDR3aa: CSASPPRADNEQFF

d_gene: NA
j_gene: TRBJ1-5
v_gene: TRBV4-1
abundance: many
CDR3nt: TGCGCCAGCAGCCAAGGGGGGAGCAATCAGCCCCAGCATTTT
CDR3aa: CASSQGGSNQPQHF